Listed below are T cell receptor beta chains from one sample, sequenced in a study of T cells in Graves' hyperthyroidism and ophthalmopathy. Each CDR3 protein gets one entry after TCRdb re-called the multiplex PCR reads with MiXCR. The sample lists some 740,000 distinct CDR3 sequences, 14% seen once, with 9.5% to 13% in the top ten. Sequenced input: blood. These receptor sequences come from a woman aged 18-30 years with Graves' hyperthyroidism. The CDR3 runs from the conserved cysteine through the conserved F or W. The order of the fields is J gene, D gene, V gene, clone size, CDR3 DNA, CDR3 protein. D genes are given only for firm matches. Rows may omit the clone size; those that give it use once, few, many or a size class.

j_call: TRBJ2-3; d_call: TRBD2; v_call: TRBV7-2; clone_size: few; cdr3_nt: TGTGCCAGCAGCTTAGGGGGGACTAGCGGGAGGGCAGATACGCAGTATTTT; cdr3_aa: CASSLGGTSGRADTQYF
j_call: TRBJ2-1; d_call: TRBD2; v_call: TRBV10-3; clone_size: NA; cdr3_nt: TGTGCCATCAGTGAGTCTGGCGGGGGCAATGAGCAGTTCTTC; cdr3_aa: CAISESGGGNEQFF
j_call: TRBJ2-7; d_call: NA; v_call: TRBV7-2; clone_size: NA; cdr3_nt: TGTGCCAGCAGCCCTTTCTTAGGGCAGGAGTACTTC; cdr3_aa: CASSPFLGQEYF
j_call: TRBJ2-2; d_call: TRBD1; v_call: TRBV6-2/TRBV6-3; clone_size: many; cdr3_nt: TGTGCCAGCAGTCTCCGGGACAGCCATCCGAACACCGGGGAGCTGTTTTTT; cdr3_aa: CASSLRDSHPNTGELFF
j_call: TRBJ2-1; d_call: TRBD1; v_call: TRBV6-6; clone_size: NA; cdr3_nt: TGTGCCAGCAATCCCGGGACAGGGAGCGATGAGCAGTTCTTC; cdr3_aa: CASNPGTGSDEQFF
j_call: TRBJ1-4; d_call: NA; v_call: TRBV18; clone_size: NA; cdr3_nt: TGTGCCAGCTCACCCCAGACAACTAATGAAAAACTGTTTTTT; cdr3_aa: CASSPQTTNEKLFF
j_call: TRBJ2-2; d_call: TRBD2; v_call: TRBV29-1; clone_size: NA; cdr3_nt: TGCAGCGTTGGGGGGGGCACCGGGGAGCTGTTTTTT; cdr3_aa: CSVGGGTGELFF
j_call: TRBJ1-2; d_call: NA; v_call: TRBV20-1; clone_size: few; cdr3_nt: TGCAGTGCTAGACTGGCAGGGGTTTATGGCTACACCTTC; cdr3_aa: CSARLAGVYGYTF
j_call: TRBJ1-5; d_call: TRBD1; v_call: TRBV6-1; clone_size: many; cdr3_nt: TGTGCCAGCACTTGGGACAGGGATGGGTATCAGCCCCAGCATTTT; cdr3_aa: CASTWDRDGYQPQHF
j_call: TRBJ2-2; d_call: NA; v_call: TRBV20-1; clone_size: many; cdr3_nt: TGCAGTGCTTCTAGCGTATGGGACACCGGGGAGCTGTTTTTT; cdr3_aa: CSASSVWDTGELFF
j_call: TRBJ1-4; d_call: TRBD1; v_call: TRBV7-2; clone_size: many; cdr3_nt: TGTGCCAGCAGCCGACAGGGATATAATGAAAAACTGTTTTTT; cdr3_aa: CASSRQGYNEKLFF
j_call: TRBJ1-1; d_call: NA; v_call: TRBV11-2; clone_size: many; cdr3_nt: TGTGCCAGCAGCGACGCAGGGTGGGGGACTGAAGCTTTCTTT; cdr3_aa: CASSDAGWGTEAFF
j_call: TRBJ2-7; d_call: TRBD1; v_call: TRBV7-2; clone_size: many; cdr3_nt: TGTGCCAGCAGCTCTGACAGGGACGCCTACGAGCAGTACTTC; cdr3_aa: CASSSDRDAYEQYF
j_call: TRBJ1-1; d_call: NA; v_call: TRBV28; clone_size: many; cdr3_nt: TGTGCCAGCAGTTTGATGGGATCTTTGAACACTGAAGCTTTCTTT; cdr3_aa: CASSLMGSLNTEAFF